The table lists the clone carrying this T cell receptor (beta chain) with a few counts. What it binds is unknown. PBMCs stemmed from 10 ml fresh peripheral blood. RNA transcripts provided the source from which TCR beta CDR3 regions were amplified. HTBI primers were the set used in a first-round RT-PCR of the TCR CDR3. MiXCR was run by TCRdb on the multiplex PCR reads, yielding one entry per CDR3 protein. Seen here are about half a million distinct CDR3 sequences, about 20% observed once, and the top ten hold 40% to 50%. The record originates from a study of T cells in Graves' hyperthyroidism and ophthalmopathy. Study observations and caveats: With a median lead of approximately six months before onset, the model predicted ophthalmopathy.

Germline CDR1 reads SGDLS; CDR2 reads YYNGEE. Trimming cost V 3 bases and J 4 bases; bases outside gene matches: 6. The CDR3 is 14 residues long. Sequenced: blood. V is TRBV9 and J is TRBJ2-5, with 7 nucleotides matching TRBD2. The sequence came from a man aged 35 to 55 with Graves' ophthalmopathy. CDR3 residues: CASSAGGSRETQYF. The CDR3 bases are TGTGCCAGCAGCGCGGGCGGGAGTAGAGAGACCCAGTACTTC.